Detailed here is one T cell receptor (beta chain). Generated by immunoSEQ multiplex PCR, the TCRdb table keeps only in-frame clones and is missing some. The profile shows 300,000 to 400,000 clones, more than 85% of them singletons. This entry belongs to a study of blood T cell repertoires in COVID-19. Participants, roughly 18 to 90 years old, spanned 25 or so US areas. Each participant's cohort was designated according to participant-reported clinical history. The sequenced sample was PBMCs or T cells enriched from blood (not recorded which). This sequence was found in a woman aged 25-40 years who had been exposed to COVID-19.

The CDR3 here is CASSRLTSNRSYEQYF. In DNA, the CDR3 is TGTGCCAGCAGCCGTCTGACTAGCAATCGCTCCTACGAGCAGTACTTC. This chain joins TRBV7-9 and TRBJ2-7, with 7 bases aligning to TRBD2. CDR1 is SEHNR and CDR2 is FQNEAQ in the germline V gene (reference sequence). The CDR3 sequence is 16 residues long. The J segment lost 0 bases and the V segment lost 5 bases, leaving 10 bases of the junction unmatched.